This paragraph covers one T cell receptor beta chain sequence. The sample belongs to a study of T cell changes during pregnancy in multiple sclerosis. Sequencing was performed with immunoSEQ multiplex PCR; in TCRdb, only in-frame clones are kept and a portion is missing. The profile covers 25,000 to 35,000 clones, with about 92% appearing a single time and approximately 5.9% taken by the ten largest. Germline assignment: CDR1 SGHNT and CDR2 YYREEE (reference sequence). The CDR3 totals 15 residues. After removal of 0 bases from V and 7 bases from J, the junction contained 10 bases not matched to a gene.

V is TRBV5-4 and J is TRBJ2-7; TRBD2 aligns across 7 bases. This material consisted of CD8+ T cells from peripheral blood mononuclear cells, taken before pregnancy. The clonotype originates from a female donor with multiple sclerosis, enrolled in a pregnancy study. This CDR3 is CASSLEAGRRREQYF. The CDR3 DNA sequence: TGTGCCAGCAGCTTGGAAGCGGGGAGGCGAAGGGAGCAGTACTTC.